Listed here are 9 T cell receptor beta chains from one sample, sequenced in a study of tumor-infiltrating lymphocytes in primary liver carcinoma. Unsorted whole blood yielded the blood RNA, and germline DNA was also extracted. TCR beta cDNA came from approximately 490 ng total RNA, primed with a constant-region primer. Libraries for TCR beta were built through three nested multiplex PCR rounds, which together made up a slightly modified ARM-PCR procedure. A C-beta reverse primer and TRBV1-TRBV30 forward primers served in each of the first two PCR rounds, at about 10 cycles apiece. TCRdb processed the multiplex PCR reads anew with MiXCR; each CDR3 protein has one entry. The sample consists of some 320,000 distinct CDR3 sequences, 65% of them appearing once. Source material: peripheral blood. The receptors originated from a man aged 40-50 years with primary liver carcinoma and hepatitis B virus infection.

This clonotype was detected ten times or more. The chain recombines TRBV11-2 with TRBJ2-7, with 13 nucleotides matching TRBD2. The germline gives CDR1 SGHAT, CDR2 FQNNGV. Trimming took 5 bases from V and 3 from J; bases not matched to a gene: 4. This CDR3 is built from 15 residues. CDR3 nucleotides: TGTGCCAGCAGCCCCTGGACTAGCGGGAGCTACGAGCAGTACTTC. It codes for CASSPWTSGSYEQYF.

Notes on this clonotype: A clone one base away is much larger, so this may be a read error. This chain uses TRBV4-2 with TRBJ2-7, with no clear D. V shed 1 base and J shed 0 bases, with 13 bases lying between them. There are 16 residues in the CDR3. Germline loops: CDR1 LGHNA, CDR2 YNFKEQ. CDR3 bases: TGTGCCAGCAGCCAAGGTCTTTCTAACCTCTCCTACGAGCAGTACTTC. This sequence encodes CASSQGLSNLSYEQYF.

With respect to this clonotype: At one end, the junction sequence differs from germline, possibly due to a read error. The genes are TRBV6-5 and TRBJ2-7; possible D gene TRBD2, 6 bases. CDR1 is MNHEY, CDR2 SVGAGI, per germline. The CDR3 length is 15 residues. The CDR3 loop reads CASRSRQSGFYEHYF. DNA of the CDR3: TGTGCCAGCAGGAGTCGACAGAGCGGGTTCTACGAGCACTACTTC.

This clonotype occurred a few times. The chain links TRBV5-1 to TRBJ1-1; maybe TRBD1 (6 bases). The CDR3 loop spans 14 amino acids. Germline CDR1 is SGHRS and CDR2 is YFSETQ. V was clipped by 0 bases and J by 8 bases, with 14 bases between them. The CDR3 DNA reads TGCGCCAGCAGCTTGGATGGGGGCCGGGGGGAAGCTTTCTTT. This translates into CASSLDGGRGEAFF.

At least ten counts were recorded for this clonotype. The chain combines TRBV6-1 with TRBJ1-3; no clear D gene. CDR3 length: 14 amino acids. The V and J ends lost 5 bases and 0 bases respectively, with 8 bases between them. The V gene's germline CDR1 is MNHNS and CDR2 SASEGT. The CDR3 here is CASSKGSSGNTIYF. DNA for the CDR3: TGTGCCAGCAGTAAAGGGTCCTCTGGAAACACCATATATTTT.

The rearrangement uses TRBV29-1 and TRBJ2-1; 14 nucleotides line up with TRBD2. This CDR3 is 14 amino acids long. J lost 9 bases, V lost 7 bases, and 8 bases had no gene match. CDR1 and CDR2 from the germline V gene are SQVTM and ANQGSEA. Here the CDR3 DNA reads TGCAGCGCCCGACTAGCGGGAGGGCCAGGTGAGCAGTTCTTC. Translated, it gives CSARLAGGPGEQFF.

The table lists this clonotype with many counts. Compared with germline, one end of the junction differs, possibly owing to a read error. The chain combines TRBV6-1 with TRBJ2-3; 8 bases align to TRBD1. The CDR3 loop spans 15 amino acids. Germline V gene data show CDR1 as MNHNS and CDR2 as SASEGT. CDR3 loop: CASREDDRGADTQYF. CDR3 sequence (DNA): TGTGCCAGCAGAGAAGATGACAGGGGCGCAGATACGCAGTATTTT.

The table lists this clonotype with a count of one. The junction differs from germline at one of its ends, possibly a read error. The rearrangement uses TRBV11-2 and TRBJ2-2; the D gene is possibly TRBD1 (7 bases). The V gene's germline CDR1 is SGHAT and CDR2 FQNNGV. This CDR3 has 16 amino acids. The CDR3 spells CARSLDGQGGAGELFF. Here the CDR3 DNA reads TGTGCCAGGAGCTTAGATGGGCAGGGGGGCGCCGGGGAGCTGTTTTTT.

This clonotype has at least ten counts. The V gene is TRBV30, the J gene TRBJ2-2; possible D gene TRBD2, 5 bases. V dropped 8 bases and J dropped 5 bases, with 18 bases sitting between them. From germline, CDR1 is GTSNPN and CDR2 SVGIG (reference sequence). The CDR3 loop spans 14 amino acids. For the CDR3, the DNA is TGTGCCACCGATAGATCGGGATTTACCGGGGAGCTGTTTTTT. This gives the protein CATDRSGFTGELFF.